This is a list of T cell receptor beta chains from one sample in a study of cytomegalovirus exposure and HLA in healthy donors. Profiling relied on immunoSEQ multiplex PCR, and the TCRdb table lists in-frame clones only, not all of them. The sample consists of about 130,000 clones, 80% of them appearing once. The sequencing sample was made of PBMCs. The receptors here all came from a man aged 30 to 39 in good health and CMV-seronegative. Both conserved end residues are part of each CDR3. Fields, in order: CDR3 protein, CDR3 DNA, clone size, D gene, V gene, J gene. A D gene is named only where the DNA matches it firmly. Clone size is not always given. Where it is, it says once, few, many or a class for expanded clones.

CDR3 protein: CASSPYSNSGNTIYF; CDR3 DNA: TGTGCCAGCTCACCATACAGTAACTCTGGAAACACCATATATTTT; clone size: .; D gene: .; V gene: TRBV18; J gene: TRBJ1-3
CDR3 protein: CAWGRAAGAGELFF; CDR3 DNA: TGTGCCTGGGGGAGGGCCGCAGGGGCTGGGGAACTGTTTTTT; clone size: .; D gene: .; V gene: TRBV30; J gene: TRBJ1-4
CDR3 protein: CASSPRVGREGLRNEQFF; CDR3 DNA: TGTGCCAGCAGCCCTAGAGTTGGGCGGGAGGGCCTTCGGAATGAGCAGTTCTTC; clone size: few; D gene: TRBD2; V gene: TRBV7-3; J gene: TRBJ2-1
CDR3 protein: CASGLGFGPVGDEQFF; CDR3 DNA: TGTGCTAGTGGTTTGGGCTTTGGACCCGTCGGGGATGAGCAGTTCTTC; clone size: few; D gene: .; V gene: TRBV12-5; J gene: TRBJ2-1
CDR3 protein: CASSQRQGVNTEAFF; CDR3 DNA: TGTGCCAGCAGCCAACGTCAGGGGGTGAACACTGAAGCTTTCTTT; clone size: few; D gene: TRBD1; V gene: TRBV4-2; J gene: TRBJ1-1
CDR3 protein: CASSLETSGSADTQYF; CDR3 DNA: TGTGCCAGCAGCTTAGAAACTAGCGGGAGCGCAGATACGCAGTATTTT; clone size: .; D gene: TRBD2; V gene: TRBV13; J gene: TRBJ2-3
CDR3 protein: CASSHEWRETQYF; CDR3 DNA: TGCGCCAGCAGCCACGAGTGGAGGGAGACCCAGTACTTC; clone size: .; D gene: .; V gene: TRBV4-1; J gene: TRBJ2-5
CDR3 protein: CASRDSGGYEQYF; CDR3 DNA: TGTGCCAGCAGGGACTCGGGGGGCTACGAGCAGTACTTC; clone size: .; D gene: TRBD2; V gene: TRBV6-1; J gene: TRBJ2-7
CDR3 protein: CASSGPGQFYGYTF; CDR3 DNA: TGTGCCAGCAGTGGGCCGGGACAGTTCTATGGCTACACCTTC; clone size: .; D gene: TRBD1; V gene: TRBV25-1; J gene: TRBJ1-2
CDR3 protein: CACGGVNLNTGELFF; CDR3 DNA: TGTGCCTGCGGCGGGGTGAACTTGAACACCGGGGAGCTGTTTTTT; clone size: .; D gene: .; V gene: TRBV30; J gene: TRBJ2-2
CDR3 protein: CASSLAGIYEQYF; CDR3 DNA: TGCGCCAGCAGCTTGGCCGGGATCTACGAGCAGTACTTC; clone size: .; D gene: .; V gene: TRBV5-1; J gene: TRBJ2-7
CDR3 protein: CASSKSEGQLYTGELFF; CDR3 DNA: TGTGCCAGCAGCAAATCGGAGGGCCAATTATACACCGGGGAGCTGTTTTTT; clone size: .; D gene: .; V gene: TRBV5-6; J gene: TRBJ2-2
CDR3 protein: CASSWDSRTDTQYF; CDR3 DNA: TGTGCCAGTAGCTGGGACTCTCGCACAGATACGCAGTATTTT; clone size: .; D gene: .; V gene: TRBV19; J gene: TRBJ2-3
CDR3 protein: CARTIGLTADLSYEQYF; CDR3 DNA: TGTGCCAGAACCATTGGACTGACCGCAGACCTCTCCTACGAGCAGTACTTC; clone size: .; D gene: .; V gene: TRBV7-5; J gene: TRBJ2-7
CDR3 protein: CASSPSGRGSHGYTF; CDR3 DNA: TGTGCCAGCTCACCATCAGGCAGGGGGTCTCATGGCTACACCTTC; clone size: few; D gene: TRBD1; V gene: TRBV18; J gene: TRBJ1-2
CDR3 protein: CGSGEVGDTQYF; CDR3 DNA: TGTGGATCGGGGGAGGTGGGAGATACGCAGTATTTT; clone size: .; D gene: .; V gene: TRBV27; J gene: TRBJ2-3
CDR3 protein: CASSLMAGRGRPPYEQYF; CDR3 DNA: TGTGCCAGCAGCTTAATGGCGGGCAGGGGGCGGCCCCCCTACGAGCAGTACTTC; clone size: .; D gene: TRBD1; V gene: TRBV7-9; J gene: TRBJ2-7
CDR3 protein: CAWAGTRTYEQYF; CDR3 DNA: TGTGCCTGGGCCGGGACTAGAACCTACGAGCAGTACTTC; clone size: .; D gene: TRBD2; V gene: TRBV30; J gene: TRBJ2-7
CDR3 protein: CASSLGFGRALNEQFF; CDR3 DNA: TGTGCCAGCAGCTTAGGCTTTGGGCGGGCCCTCAATGAGCAGTTCTTC; clone size: once; D gene: .; V gene: TRBV11-2; J gene: TRBJ2-1
CDR3 protein: CASSEAQRDGQFF; CDR3 DNA: TGTGCCAGCAGTGAAGCGCAACGGGATGGGCAGTTCTTC; clone size: few; D gene: .; V gene: TRBV6-1; J gene: TRBJ2-1
CDR3 protein: CASSHHWAGGADEKLFF; CDR3 DNA: TGTGCCAGCAGCCATCACTGGGCGGGGGGCGCGGATGAAAAACTGTTTTTT; clone size: .; D gene: .; V gene: TRBV14; J gene: TRBJ1-4
CDR3 protein: CASSQEGTSGRRRDEQFF; CDR3 DNA: TGCGCCAGCAGCCAAGAGGGGACTAGCGGGAGGCGTAGGGATGAGCAGTTCTTC; clone size: .; D gene: TRBD2; V gene: TRBV4-1; J gene: TRBJ2-1
CDR3 protein: CASSRDISYEQYF; CDR3 DNA: TGTGCCAGCAGCCGGGACATCTCCTACGAGCAGTACTTC; clone size: few; D gene: .; V gene: TRBV6-1; J gene: TRBJ2-7
CDR3 protein: CASSLTGVAGGGYEQYF; CDR3 DNA: TGTGCCAGCAGCCTAACTGGGGTAGCGGGAGGCGGCTACGAGCAGTACTTC; clone size: .; D gene: TRBD2; V gene: TRBV7-2; J gene: TRBJ2-7
CDR3 protein: CASSFSRATGVNTEAFF; CDR3 DNA: TGTGCCAGCAGCTTTTCTCGGGCAACCGGGGTGAACACTGAAGCTTTCTTT; clone size: once; D gene: .; V gene: TRBV11-3; J gene: TRBJ1-1
CDR3 protein: CASSLVAAGGRETQYF; CDR3 DNA: TGTGCCAGCAGCTTAGTAGCAGCGGGAGGTCGAGAGACCCAGTACTTC; clone size: .; D gene: TRBD2; V gene: TRBV7-2; J gene: TRBJ2-5
CDR3 protein: CASRYSSYEQYF; CDR3 DNA: TGCGCCAGCAGATATAGCTCCTACGAGCAGTACTTC; clone size: .; D gene: .; V gene: TRBV5-1; J gene: TRBJ2-7
CDR3 protein: CASTYRGTDTQYF; CDR3 DNA: TGTGCCAGCACCTACAGGGGTACAGATACGCAGTATTTT; clone size: .; D gene: TRBD1; V gene: TRBV28; J gene: TRBJ2-3
CDR3 protein: CASSFTGFGEQYF; CDR3 DNA: TGTGCCAGCAGCTTTACAGGGTTTGGCGAGCAGTACTTC; clone size: .; D gene: .; V gene: TRBV9; J gene: TRBJ2-7
CDR3 protein: CASSPTSGSYEQYF; CDR3 DNA: TGTGCCAGCAGTCCGACTAGCGGTTCCTACGAGCAGTACTTC; clone size: .; D gene: TRBD2; V gene: TRBV27; J gene: TRBJ2-7
CDR3 protein: CASSALLAGGDNEQFF; CDR3 DNA: TGTGCCAGCAGCGCTCTGCTAGCGGGAGGGGACAATGAGCAGTTCTTC; clone size: .; D gene: TRBD2; V gene: TRBV7-3; J gene: TRBJ2-1
CDR3 protein: CASSLQGLGYGYTF; CDR3 DNA: TGTGCCAGCAGTTTACAGGGGTTAGGCTATGGCTACACCTTC; clone size: .; D gene: .; V gene: TRBV27; J gene: TRBJ1-2